The entry below gives a single T cell receptor (beta chain) sequence along with its context. This clonotype has a count of ten or more. It lacks a known antigen. No qualities accompany the bases; no much larger clone lies one base away. The TCR beta CDR3 regions were amplified from the RNA transcripts. For the first round of RT-PCR on the TCR CDR3, the HTBI primer set was used together with the Qiagen OneStep RT-PCR kit. The libraries were constructed in a second round of multiplex PCR and then size-selected and purified. Sequencing of the libraries was done on an Illumina HiSeq2000 using paired-end 100 bp reads. The original methods were these. Raw data were processed with SOAPnuke, discarding reads with adapters, uncalled bases, mean Phred below 15, or no exact constant-primer or identifier match. COPE v1.2.5 was used to merge high-quality paired reads, and clonotypes were defined as unique nucleotide sequences. MiTCR v1.1 was used to align clonotypes to the IMGT TRBV, TRBD and TRBJ reference segments. Analysis was restricted to V-J combinations with a frequency above 0.0001, which covered 98% to 99.2% of repertoires. A TCS score was defined as the ratio between F50 (clonal expansion) and ExV (chaos), using BLOSUM62-based TCRdist between CDR3 peptides within each V-J. Welch's t-statistics and random forest reduced roughly 500 V-J features to roughly 13, which were used in a naive Bayes classifier (R e1071). The public reads were reprocessed in TCRdb via fastp at Q25 and MiXCR, keeping in-frame beta chains. Every CDR3 protein is listed once, alongside the most common genes and DNA of its rows. The V and J calls come from TCRdb's annotation, not from the publication. This sample gives roughly 380,000 distinct CDR3 sequences in total; about 14% of them show up just once. The ten biggest clones cover approximately 11% of the sample.

A patient counted as having stable Graves' hyperthyroidism if no progression to ophthalmopathy occurred over 18 months of follow-up. Hyperthyroidism patients were newly diagnosed, had a disease duration of under 2 months, and were aged 18 to 65 years. Exclusion was applied to patients with uncontrolled infections, other autoimmune diseases, pregnancy or lactation. Diagnoses were based on clinical symptoms, serum thyroxine and TRAb, thyroid ultrasound and orbital computed tomography. PBMCs were isolated from 10 ml of fresh peripheral blood by Ficoll-Paque density gradient centrifugation. Total RNA was extracted using Trizol reagent, and RNA quality was assessed on an Agilent 2100 Bioanalyzer. These data originate in a study of T cells in Graves' hyperthyroidism and ophthalmopathy (dated 2019 in TCRdb). Broadly, across the study: Peripheral blood samples were taken at initial diagnosis, before any treatment was given. A discovery cohort of roughly 96 patients, 43 with Graves' ophthalmopathy and approximately 55 with stable Graves' hyperthyroidism, was used to find distinguishing TCR V-J signatures. Whether ophthalmopathy could be predicted prospectively was tested in an independent validation cohort made up of roughly 19 hyperthyroidism patients plus 17 patients who later progressed to ophthalmopathy. The 95 to 100 discovery patients were randomly divided into training and test sets at a 7:3 ratio. In about 6 Graves' hyperthyroidism patients, the study also compared T-cell repertoires from thyroid tissue with T-cell repertoires from blood. Once sampling was done, hyperthyroidism patients were given methimazole at a starting dose of 30 mg daily, whereas ophthalmopathy patients were given high-dose intravenous methylprednisolone. According to the paper, TCR Vbeta CDR3 sequencing was carried out on over 130 peripheral blood samples, which came from 40 to 45 ophthalmopathy, approximately 72 hyperthyroidism and roughly 17 progressor patients. What the study reported, not specific to this receptor: In validation, the model predicted progression to ophthalmopathy a median of 6.5 months before onset, with approximately 71% sensitivity and nearly 75% specificity. Most expanded thyroid clonotypes (frequency above 0.001) were also found in blood, which suggests that blood repertoires may mirror thyroid immune responses. In cross-validation, a model built on a 13 V-J signature told ophthalmopathy apart from stable hyperthyroidism with under 90% sensitivity and around 83% specificity, and in testing the same model reached 80%/75%. No statistical method was used to fix the sample size in advance, and group allocation was not hidden from the investigators.

This TCR was recovered from a woman aged 55-69 years with Graves' hyperthyroidism. Sequencing was carried out using blood.

The base sequence is TGCAGTGCTAGGGATATCGCGCAGTATTTT. It translates to CSARDIAQYF. In this chain, TRBV20-1 is recombined with TRBJ2-3, with no confident D gene call. In the germline V gene (reference sequence), CDR1 corresponds to DFQATT and CDR2 to SNEGSKA. V is pared back by 3 bases and J by 10 bases, with 8 bases lying between the germline termini. The cysteine opens and the phenylalanine closes a CDR3 of 10 amino acids. This entry keeps only the CDR3 DNA: 30 bases, framed from base 1.